These 22 T cell receptor beta chains share one sample of origin, sequenced in a study of shared clonotypes between healthy human individuals. Measured with immunoSEQ multiplex PCR; TCRdb has only the in-frame clones, and not every one. The table shows about 1,900,000 clones, with less than 95% occurring only once. CD8 cells regarded as naive lacked CD45RO, were positively chosen for CCR7, and omitted terminally differentiated effector memory CD45RA+ cells. Specimen: naive CD8+ T cells sorted from blood. The source is a young man in good health.

Only one count was recorded for this clone. V gene TRBV19 combines with J gene TRBJ1-1; no firm D call. Germline-derived CDR1 and CDR2 are LNHDA and SQIVND (reference sequence). With 0 bases removed from V and 4 bases from J, the gap between germline ends came to 9 bases. The CDR3 totals 14 residues. CDR3 in DNA: TGTGCCAGTAGTATAGACACAGAAGGCACTGAAGCTTTCTTT. Protein sequence: CASSIDTEGTEAFF.

The CDR3, as DNA: TGCGCCAGCGGACTGGACAGAGCCTACGAGCAGTACTTC. Protein: CASGLDRAYEQYF. The J gene is TRBJ2-7, the V gene TRBV5-1, with D tentatively TRBD1 (6 bases). This CDR3 has 13 residues. V lost 7 bases to trimming and J lost 2 bases, with 13 bases between them. Germline loops: CDR1 SGHRS, CDR2 YFSETQ.

The gene calls are TRBV4-1 and TRBJ2-5; D ambiguous. Trimming removed 0 bases from V and 5 bases from J, with 19 bases in between. The germline V gene has CDR1 MGHRA and CDR2 YSYEKL. The CDR3 spans 17 residues. The DNA of the CDR3 is TGCGCCAGCAGCCAAGAGGAAATCGGGCGGTTGGGGGAGACCCAGTACTTC. It codes for CASSQEEIGRLGETQYF.

The chain carries TRBV6-1 and TRBJ2-7, with D perhaps TRBD1 (5 bases). Trimming shortened V by 4 bases and J by 2 bases, and 9 bases separated the two germline ends. In germline, CDR1 is MNHNS, CDR2 SASEGT. The CDR3 consists of 13 residues. The CDR3 bases are TGTGCCAGCAGTGCCAGGGCAGCCTACGAGCAGTACTTC. Protein: CASSARAAYEQYF.

The chain joins TRBV4-2 to TRBJ2-1, with 7 bases matching TRBD1. Germline V gene sequence: CDR1 LGHNA, CDR2 YNFKEQ. V gave up 0 bases and J gave up 4 bases; unmatched junction bases: 9. This CDR3 spans 17 amino acids. In nucleotides, the CDR3 is TGTGCCAGCAGCCAAGATGAAGCACAGGGGATATACAATGAGCAGTTCTTC. This sequence encodes CASSQDEAQGIYNEQFF.

The chain uses TRBV7-9 and TRBJ1-1, with D maybe TRBD1 (5 bases). Trimming stripped 0 bases from V and 2 bases from J, with 10 bases between. There are 15 residues in the CDR3. Germline CDR1 is SEHNR and CDR2 is FQNEAQ (reference sequence). The CDR3 loop reads CASSLASRVNTEAFF. DNA of the CDR3: TGTGCCAGCAGCTTAGCCTCCAGGGTAAACACTGAAGCTTTCTTT.

The rearrangement joins TRBV9 to TRBJ2-1, with 12 bases aligning to TRBD2. Germline V gives CDR1 SGDLS, CDR2 YYNGEE. The CDR3 is made up of 17 amino acids. V dropped 0 bases and J dropped 5; count of bases not matched to a gene: 6. In nucleotides, the CDR3 is TGTGCCAGCAGCGTAGGACTAGCGGGAGTAAGGAACAATGAGCAGTTCTTC. Protein: CASSVGLAGVRNNEQFF. Using reference TRBV9 and TRBJ2-1 for the parts outside the CDR3, the full variable domain is DSGVTQTPKHLITATGQRVTLRCSPRSGDLSVYWYQQSLDQGLQFLIQYYNGEERAKGNILERFSAQQFPDLHSELNLSSLELGDSALYFCASSVGLAGVRNNEQFFGPGTRLTVL.

The chain uses TRBV27 and TRBJ2-7; D is tentatively TRBD1 or TRBD2 (6 bases each). The germline V and J ends were trimmed by 6 bases and 5 bases, with 17 bases remaining between them. Germline assignment: CDR1 MNHEY and CDR2 SMNVEV (reference sequence). The CDR3 spans 14 residues. CDR3 sequence reads: CASRVEGGLNEQYF. The CDR3 DNA reads TGTGCCAGCAGAGTCGAGGGGGGCCTGAACGAGCAGTACTTC.

J is TRBJ2-1 and V is TRBV4-3; TRBD2 matches 8 bases. The germline V gene encodes CDR1 LGHNA and CDR2 YSLEER. This CDR3 has 16 amino acids. V lost 0 bases, J lost 7 bases, and 8 bases stayed unmatched. This CDR3 is CASSQDLAGGENEQFF. The CDR3, as DNA: TGCGCCAGCAGCCAAGATCTCGCGGGGGGAGAGAATGAGCAGTTCTTC.

The rearrangement uses TRBV9 and TRBJ2-1; D not resolved. The V and J ends lost 0 bases and 5 bases respectively, with 9 bases between them. The CDR3 extends over 14 amino acids. The germline gives CDR1 SGDLS, CDR2 YYNGEE. The chain's CDR3 is CASSVALEDNEQFF. CDR3 DNA: TGTGCCAGCAGCGTAGCCTTAGAAGACAATGAGCAGTTCTTC.

The V gene is TRBV7-6, the J gene TRBJ2-2; D gene unclear. This CDR3 is 14 amino acids long. CDR1 SGHVS and CDR2 FNYEAQ come from the germline V gene. The V gene lost 3 bases and the J gene lost 4 bases, with 9 bases spanning the gap. CDR3 in DNA: TGTGCCAGCAGCTTTGAGTTCCTCACCGGGGAGCTGTTTTTT. Encoded protein: CASSFEFLTGELFF.

A single count supports this clone. The chain employs TRBV4-1 and TRBJ2-3; 11 bases agree with TRBD1. Germline-derived CDR1 and CDR2 are MGHRA and YSYEKL. After removal of 3 bases from V and 4 bases from J, the junction contained 3 bases not matched to a gene. The CDR3 is 15 amino acids. The CDR3 bases are TGCGCCAGCAGCCAGGACAGGGGGCGCGCAGATACGCAGTATTTT. Encoded protein: CASSQDRGRADTQYF.

This clone was observed once. The genes are TRBV27 and TRBJ2-5; tentative D call: TRBD1 (5 bases). CDR1 and CDR2 (germline): MNHEY, SMNVEV (reference sequence). Between the trimmed V and J ends, which lost 5 bases and 2 bases, there was a span of 15 bases. The CDR3 covers 15 residues. The CDR3 DNA reads TGTGCCAGCAGTCCAATGGGGCCGGTACAAGAGACCCAGTACTTC. The encoded protein is CASSPMGPVQETQYF.

This chain joins TRBV7-9 and TRBJ2-5; D is perhaps TRBD1 (6 bases). In germline, CDR1 is SEHNR, CDR2 FQNEAQ (reference sequence). Trimming took off 5 bases at V and 3 bases at J, with 10 bases between the two ends. The CDR3 totals 13 residues. The DNA of the CDR3 is TGTGCCAGCAGCGGCCCAGGGGAAGAGACCCAGTACTTC. It specifies CASSGPGEETQYF.

The chain has TRBV6-5 and TRBJ2-7; tentative D call: TRBD1 (5 bases). The CDR3 consists of 14 residues. V dropped 0 bases and J dropped 4 bases, with 10 bases sitting between them. Germline CDR1 is MNHEY and CDR2 is SVGAGI. CDR3: CASSYSGDRYEQYF. The CDR3 nucleotides are TGTGCCAGCAGTTACTCAGGGGATAGGTACGAGCAGTACTTC.

The rearrangement uses TRBV7-9 and TRBJ2-7, with D possibly TRBD1 on 6 matching bases. With 5 bases removed from V and 4 bases from J, the gap between germline ends came to 18 bases. This CDR3 is built from 15 residues. The germline gives CDR1 SEHNR, CDR2 FQNEAQ (reference sequence). The chain's CDR3 is CASSIGTHESYEQYF. The CDR3 bases are TGTGCCAGCAGCATAGGGACACATGAGTCGTACGAGCAGTACTTC. The full variable domain, rest sourced from reference TRBV7-9 and TRBJ2-7, is DTGVSQNPRHKITKRGQNVTFRCDPISEHNRLYWYRQTLGQGPEFLTYFQNEAQLEKSRLLSDRFSAERPKGSFSTLEIQRTEQGDSAMYLCASSIGTHESYEQYFGPGTRLTVT.

This clone was seen a few times. The chain combines TRBV30 with TRBJ1-1; TRBD1 aligns across 7 bases. With V trimmed by 0 bases and J by 0 bases, 16 bases remained unmatched. The CDR3 is 19 amino acids. Per germline, CDR1 GTSNPN and CDR2 SVGIG (reference sequence). In nucleotides, the CDR3 is TGTGCCTGGAGTGTTGGGTGGGGACAGCCCCGGATACTGAACACTGAAGCTTTCTTT. Translation gives CAWSVGWGQPRILNTEAFF. The full variable domain, its missing parts supplied by reference TRBV30 and TRBJ1-1, is SQTIHQWPATLVQPVGSPLSLECTVEGTSNPNLYWYRQAAGRGLQLLFYSVGIGQISSEVPQNLSASRPQDRQFILSSKKLLLSDSGFYLCAWSVGWGQPRILNTEAFFGQGTRLTVV.

The genes are TRBV2 and TRBJ1-2, with no clear D. V dropped 8 bases and J dropped 2 bases, with 18 bases sitting between them. Germline-derived CDR1 and CDR2 are SNHLY and FYNNEI. CDR3 size: 15 residues. The chain's CDR3 is CASDPMRGINYGYTF. CDR3 DNA: TGTGCCAGCGACCCTATGCGGGGTATCAACTATGGCTACACCTTC.

CDR3 DNA sequence: TGTGCCAGCAGCTTAGCGTCGGCCCTTGGGGGTCAGCCCCAGCATTTT. This gives the protein CASSLASALGGQPQHF. This chain uses TRBV7-2 with TRBJ1-5; the D gene is possibly TRBD1 (5 bases). Trimming pared 0 bases from V and 6 bases from J, leaving 15 bases between. The germline V gene encodes CDR1 SGHTA and CDR2 FQGNSA. CDR3 size: 16 residues.

This chain uses TRBV13 with TRBJ2-5; 7 bases are shared with TRBD1. V shed 3 bases, J shed 5 bases, and the junction held 3 bases outside the gene matches. The germline V gene encodes CDR1 PRHDT and CDR2 FYEKMQ (reference sequence). The CDR3 is 13 amino acids. Here the CDR3 reads CASSLAGGETQYF. The CDR3 coding sequence is TGTGCCAGCAGCTTGGCAGGGGGTGAGACCCAGTACTTC. The whole variable domain, filled in from reference TRBV13 and TRBJ2-5, reads AAGVIQSPRHLIKEKRETATLKCYPIPRHDTVYWYQQGPGQDPQFLISFYEKMQSDKGSIPDRFSAQQFSDYHSELNMSSLELGDSALYFCASSLAGGETQYFGPGTRLLVL.

The chain links TRBV5-6 to TRBJ2-2; no firm D call. Germline lookup yields CDR1 SGHDT and CDR2 YYEEEE. The V gene lost 0 bases and the J gene lost 4 bases, with 10 bases spanning the gap. The CDR3 extends over 15 amino acids. CDR3 sequence: CASSLVRAATGELFF. In DNA form, the CDR3 reads TGTGCCAGCAGCTTGGTTCGGGCGGCCACCGGGGAGCTGTTTTTT.

The chain employs TRBV6-1 and TRBJ2-7, with D possibly matching TRBD1 (6 bases). Trimming took 6 bases from V and 4 from J, leaving 13 bases between them. This CDR3 region has 13 residues. Germline V gene data show CDR1 as MNHNS and CDR2 as SASEGT. CDR3 coding DNA: TGTGCCAGCAGGGCAGGGGAATATTACGAGCAGTACTTC. Protein sequence: CASRAGEYYEQYF.